The 27 T cell receptor beta chains given below trace back to one sample, sequenced in a study of T cell clones after liver transplantation. The protocol was immunoSEQ multiplex PCR, while the TCRdb copy is restricted to in-frame clones and leaves out a portion. The sample shows just under 60,000 clones, approximately 70% of them seen only once. Specimen: CD4+ T cells from blood, collected at the approximately 15-month timepoint. These receptor sequences come from a human patient who received a liver transplant. The graft donor may have contributed some T cells.

This clone occurred a few times. The rearrangement uses TRBV5-6 and TRBJ2-5, with 7 bases aligning to TRBD2. V lost 3 bases and J lost 5; bases outside the gene matches: 10. This CDR3 has 15 amino acids. Germline lookup yields CDR1 SGHDT and CDR2 YYEEEE. CDR3 sequence reads: CASSSRSMGGETQYF. CDR3 DNA: TGTGCCAGCAGCTCCCGTTCCATGGGGGGGGAGACCCAGTACTTC.

This clone has a single count. This chain joins TRBV6-5 and TRBJ1-1; unclear D gene. This CDR3 comprises 14 residues. The V end was cut by 0 bases, the J end by 3 bases, with 8 bases between. The germline V gene encodes CDR1 MNHEY and CDR2 SVGAGI. The CDR3: CASSYSPDHTEAFF. CDR3 bases: TGTGCCAGCAGTTACTCACCAGACCACACTGAAGCTTTCTTT.

The CDR3 loop is CASSVRGRLNSGANVLTF. In nucleotides, the CDR3 is TGTGCCAGCAGTGTGAGGGGACGGCTAAACTCTGGGGCCAACGTCCTGACTTTC. The chain is built from TRBV2 and TRBJ2-6; D may correspond to TRBD1 or TRBD2 (5 bases each). Germline loops: CDR1 SNHLY, CDR2 FYNNEI. The ends were cut back, 4 bases at V and 0 bases at J, with 16 bases in the middle. The CDR3 totals 18 residues.

V gene TRBV7-8 combines with J gene TRBJ2-1, with TRBD2 identical over 7 bases. V was clipped by 4 bases and J by 0 bases; unmatched bases: 21. Germline V lookup: CDR1 SGHVS, CDR2 FQNEAQ. The CDR3 has 21 residues. CDR3 region: CASSSNHPGQASGSSYNEQFF. The CDR3 DNA reads TGTGCCAGCAGCTCCAATCACCCGGGTCAGGCTAGCGGAAGCTCCTACAATGAGCAGTTCTTC.

The V call is TRBV19, the J call TRBJ1-1; 8 bases match TRBD1. V shed 3 bases and J 5 bases; nucleotides not matched to a gene: 5. Per the germline V gene, CDR1 is LNHDA and CDR2 is SQIVND (reference sequence). The CDR3 spans 14 residues. In DNA form, the CDR3 reads TGTGCCAGTAGTATGCAGGGGGCAAGTACTGAAGCTTTCTTT. Translation gives CASSMQGASTEAFF.

The chain is built from TRBV23-1 and TRBJ2-7; D is tentatively TRBD1 or TRBD2 (6 bases each). TRBV23-1 is an open reading frame, and its role is uncertain. This CDR3 is 11 amino acids long. The V gene lost 6 bases and the J gene lost 6 bases, with 9 bases spanning the gap. CDR3 region: CASSWGAEQYV. The CDR3, as DNA: TGCGCCAGCAGCTGGGGGGCCGAGCAGTACGTC.

This chain connects TRBV2 to TRBJ1-5; the D gene is possibly TRBD1 (5 bases). This CDR3 comprises 16 residues. V gave up 0 bases and J gave up 5 bases, with 14 bases separating them. Germline V gene lookup returns CDR1 SNHLY and CDR2 FYNNEI. The CDR3 sequence is CASSEAYGTEDQPQHF. For the CDR3, the DNA is TGTGCCAGCAGTGAAGCGTACGGGACGGAGGATCAGCCCCAGCATTTT.

The chain has TRBV7-2 and TRBJ2-5; D is unclear. CDR1 is SGHTA and CDR2 is FQGNSA in the germline V gene. The CDR3 consists of 14 residues. V lost 0 bases to trimming and J lost 5 bases, with 10 bases between them. CDR3 coding DNA: TGTGCCAGCAGCTTAGCAGGATCTGAGGAGACCCAGTACTTC. It encodes CASSLAGSEETQYF.

The genes are TRBV5-1 and TRBJ1-4, with D tentatively TRBD1 (5 bases). CDR3 length equals 15 residues. Trimming took 4 bases from V and 8 from J, leaving 18 bases between them. Germline values: CDR1 SGHRS, CDR2 YFSETQ. CDR3 in DNA: TGCGCCAGCAGCCCGGATCGGGACTCTGGAGAAAAACTGTTTTTT. Amino acid sequence: CASSPDRDSGEKLFF.

This sequence joins TRBV7-8 and TRBJ1-4; 8 bases are a match to TRBD1. The V and J ends lost 4 bases and 6 bases, in that order; junction bases with no gene match: 4. Germline V gene sequence: CDR1 SGHVS, CDR2 FQNEAQ. CDR3 size: 14 residues. The CDR3 sequence: CASSSGQGYEKLFF. DNA of the CDR3: TGTGCCAGCAGCTCTGGACAGGGTTATGAAAAACTGTTTTTT.

In the case of this clone: Since a much larger clone is just one base distant, this may be a read error. The sample contains more than one DNA sequence encoding this CDR3. The chain uses TRBV5-1 and TRBJ1-5; D gene ambiguous. The CDR3 is 15 residues long. The germline V and J ends were trimmed by 0 bases and 1 base, with 8 bases remaining between them. CDR1 and CDR2 from the germline V gene are SGHRS and YFSETQ. CDR3 bases: TGCGCCAGCAGCTTGGGCGGGATCAGCAATCAGCCCCAGCATTTT. It codes for CASSLGGISNQPQHF. Full variable domain (rest looked up from reference TRBV5-1 and TRBJ1-5): KAGVTQTPRYLIKTRGQQVTLSCSPISGHRSVSWYQQTPGQGLQFLFEYFSETQRNKGNFPGRFSGRQFSNSRSEMNVSTLELGDSALYLCASSLGGISNQPQHFGDGTRLSIL.

This sequence joins TRBV5-1 and TRBJ2-7; TRBD1 agrees at 7 bases. The CDR3 is 15 residues long. V lost 4 bases and J lost 4; bases outside the gene matches: 11. CDR1 SGHRS and CDR2 YFSETQ come from the germline V gene. The CDR3 DNA follows: TGCGCCAGCAGCCCCTCCGGGACAGAAAAATACGAGCAGTACTTC. Translated: CASSPSGTEKYEQYF.

The chain links TRBV11-3 to TRBJ2-1, with a tentative D call TRBD1 (7 bases). Trimming left V 5 bases short and J 5 bases short, with 28 bases between. This CDR3 comprises 19 residues. Germline V gene data show CDR1 as SGHNT and CDR2 as YENEEA. CDR3 DNA sequence: TGTGCCAGCAGCCACATGGGACAGTGGGGGTGGCGGGACAACAATGAGCAGTTCTTC. Encoded protein: CASSHMGQWGWRDNNEQFF.

This clone was seen more than once but under ten times. The chain uses TRBV18 and TRBJ1-5; D not resolved. The V and J ends lost 6 bases and 5 bases respectively, with 14 bases between them. The CDR3 has 14 residues. Germline-derived CDR1 and CDR2 are KGHSH and LQKENI. CDR3 coding DNA: TGTGCCAGCTCCTACCTTTCGGGAGATCAGCCCCAGCATTTT. It translates to CASSYLSGDQPQHF.

Only one count was recorded for this clone. The chain recombines TRBV28 with TRBJ1-1; TRBD1 agrees at 12 bases. Germline V CDR1 and CDR2: MDHEN, SYDVKM. The CDR3 extends over 14 amino acids. V gave up 6 bases and J gave up 8 bases; unmatched junction bases: 7. The CDR3 DNA follows: TGTGCCAGCAGATGGGGACAGGGGGCGTCGGAAGCTTTCTTT. This sequence encodes CASRWGQGASEAFF. Full variable domain (missing parts from reference TRBV28 and TRBJ1-1): DVKVTQSSRYLVKRTGEKVFLECVQDMDHENMFWYRQDPGLGLRLIYFSYDVKMKEKGDIPEGYSVSREKKERFSLILESASTNQTSMYLCASRWGQGASEAFFGQGTRLTVV.

The chain carries TRBV27 and TRBJ2-7; maybe TRBD2 (6 bases). The CDR3 has 14 residues. V lost 1 base and J 4 bases, leaving 11 bases between the germline ends. Germline lookup yields CDR1 MNHEY and CDR2 SMNVEV (reference sequence). The CDR3 protein is CASSLCSGDYEQYV. CDR3 coding DNA: TGTGCCAGCAGTTTATGTTCGGGGGATTACGAGCAGTACGTC.

The chain is built from TRBV19 and TRBJ1-2; D is perhaps TRBD1 (5 bases). CDR3 length equals 11 residues. The germline V and J ends were trimmed by 6 bases and 8 bases, with 10 bases remaining between them. Germline V CDR1 and CDR2: LNHDA, SQIVND (reference sequence). The CDR3 spells CASRSGQGYTF. The DNA of the CDR3 is TGTGCCAGTAGAAGCGGACAAGGCTACACCTTC.

The chain recombines TRBV5-8 with TRBJ2-7, with D hard to call. The CDR3 sequence is 11 residues long. V was pared by 1 base and J by 5 bases, with 4 bases between. Germline-derived CDR1 and CDR2 are SGHTS and YDEGEE. CDR3 bases: TGTGCCAGCAGCTTGTTCCACGAGCAGTACTTC. Its translation: CASSLFHEQYF.

The chain recombines TRBV30 with TRBJ2-5; 7 bases match TRBD1. The germline gives CDR1 GTSNPN, CDR2 SVGIG (reference sequence). Trimming cost V 0 bases and J 5 bases; bases outside gene matches: 6. This CDR3 has 14 amino acids. The CDR3 nucleotides read TGTGCCTGGAGTGTAGGGGGCAGCTATGAGACCCAGTACTTC. Its protein is CAWSVGGSYETQYF.

This sequence joins TRBV7-7 and TRBJ2-5; 7 bases match TRBD1. Germline V CDR1 and CDR2: SSHAT, FNYEAQ (reference sequence). The CDR3 extends over 13 amino acids. V trimming: 5 bases; J trimming: 2 bases; junction bases outside the gene matches: 2. CDR3 region: CASSQGQQETQYF. CDR3 nucleotides: TGTGCCAGCAGCCAGGGACAGCAAGAGACCCAGTACTTC.

This clone was counted between two and nine times. The V and J genes are TRBV5-1 and TRBJ2-7, with 7 bases identical to TRBD1. The V gene end was trimmed by 7 bases and the J gene end by 0 bases; junction bases not matched to a gene: 4. Germline V gene sequence: CDR1 SGHRS, CDR2 YFSETQ. The CDR3 has 13 residues. This chain's CDR3 is CASRQGTSYEQYF. The CDR3 coding sequence is TGCGCCAGCCGACAGGGAACCTCCTACGAGCAGTACTTC.

The rearrangement joins TRBV11-3 to TRBJ2-1, with TRBD1 identical over 9 bases. This CDR3 is 15 amino acids long. The junction had 6 bases not matched to a gene; V was cut back by 4 bases and J by 5 bases. The germline V gene encodes CDR1 SGHNT and CDR2 YENEEA. CDR3: CASSSPGQGNNEQFF. CDR3 nucleotide sequence: TGTGCCAGCAGCTCTCCGGGACAGGGCAACAATGAGCAGTTCTTC.

V and J are TRBV7-2 and TRBJ1-5; D unclear. Trimming took 3 bases from V and 4 from J, leaving 4 bases between them. CDR3 size: 12 residues. Germline lookup yields CDR1 SGHTA and CDR2 FQGNSA. For the CDR3, the DNA is TGTGCCAGCAGCTTTCCAAATCAGCCCCAGCATTTT. This encodes CASSFPNQPQHF.

The gene calls are TRBV18 and TRBJ1-2; no definite D call. Germline V gives CDR1 KGHSH, CDR2 LQKENI. This CDR3 spans 13 amino acids. V lost 3 bases, J lost 3 bases, and 8 bases lay in between. CDR3 region: CASSPGRDYGYTF. The CDR3 bases are TGTGCCAGCTCACCCGGGCGAGACTATGGCTACACCTTC.

The V call is TRBV19, the J call TRBJ1-1, with no clear D. Germline CDR1 reads LNHDA; CDR2 reads SQIVND (reference sequence). The V end was cut by 3 bases, the J end by 4 bases, with 18 bases between. The CDR3 consists of 16 residues. This chain's CDR3 is CASSISVRTSSTEAFF. For the CDR3, the DNA is TGTGCCAGTAGTATTTCGGTCCGGACTTCCTCCACTGAAGCTTTCTTT.

The V call is TRBV2, the J call TRBJ1-4; 12 bases are a match to TRBD1. The CDR3 spans 16 residues. Per the germline V gene, CDR1 is SNHLY and CDR2 is FYNNEI. The junction had 8 bases not matched to a gene; V was cut back by 5 bases and J by 7 bases. The CDR3 reads CASSSGTGGRSEKLFF. The CDR3 bases are TGTGCCAGCAGTTCCGGGACAGGGGGCAGGAGTGAAAAACTGTTTTTT.

For the CDR3, the DNA is TGTGCCAGCAGCTACCTTAGCGGGGAGACCCAGTACTTC. This gives the protein CASSYLSGETQYF. The J gene is TRBJ2-5, the V gene TRBV5-6; 7 nucleotides align to TRBD2. The germline V gene has CDR1 SGHDT and CDR2 YYEEEE. This CDR3 is built from 13 residues. V dropped 3 bases and J dropped 5; count of bases not matched to a gene: 4.